This entry concerns a single TCR beta chain. After re-calling the 5' RACE reads, TCRdb lists one entry per CDR3 protein, DNA absent. The sample yields fewer than 550,000 distinct CDR3 sequences, of which the top ten take up 2.4%. CDR3 length: 13 amino acids. These data come from a study of monozygotic twins with inflammatory bowel disease. The receptor comes from a human donor with ulcerative colitis or Crohn's disease, or a healthy co-twin of an affected twin (not recorded which). The sequencing input was blood. The genes are TRBV12-3 or TRBV12-4 and TRBJ2-2; TCRdb's D call, TRBD1, is unchecked because there is no DNA. The CDR3 protein is CASRSGGVGELFF.